Given below is one T cell receptor (beta chain) in context. Its antigen is currently unknown. The donors were in the approximately 120-subject validation cohort, distinct from the approximately 670-subject first cohort. This sample is part of a study of cytomegalovirus exposure and HLA in healthy donors. Overall study findings and caveats: The study designated 150 or so TCR beta chains cytomegalovirus-associated. The TCR clusters that emerged in the first cohort tended, a later analysis found, to co-occur in the 120 or so validation repertoires. Specificity for CMV antigens was confirmed in vitro for a few of the CMV-associated chains.

CDR3 length: 18 residues. The germline CDR1 and CDR2 sequences are SGHDN and FVKESK. Trimming removed 0 bases from V and 3 bases from J, with 20 bases in between. This table comes from immunoSEQ multiplex PCR, and its TCRdb copy is limited to in-frame clones, with some not included. The table has some 170,000 clones, about 86% seen once. Sequencing was performed on PBMCs. J is TRBJ1-1 and V is TRBV14; weak D call: TRBD1 (5 bases). The clonotype comes from a woman between 25 and 40 years old in good health and CMV-seronegative. The CDR3 loop reads CASSQEGVVYRGDTEAFF. CDR3 nucleotides: TGTGCCAGCAGCCAAGAAGGGGTTGTTTATCGGGGGGACACTGAAGCTTTCTTT.